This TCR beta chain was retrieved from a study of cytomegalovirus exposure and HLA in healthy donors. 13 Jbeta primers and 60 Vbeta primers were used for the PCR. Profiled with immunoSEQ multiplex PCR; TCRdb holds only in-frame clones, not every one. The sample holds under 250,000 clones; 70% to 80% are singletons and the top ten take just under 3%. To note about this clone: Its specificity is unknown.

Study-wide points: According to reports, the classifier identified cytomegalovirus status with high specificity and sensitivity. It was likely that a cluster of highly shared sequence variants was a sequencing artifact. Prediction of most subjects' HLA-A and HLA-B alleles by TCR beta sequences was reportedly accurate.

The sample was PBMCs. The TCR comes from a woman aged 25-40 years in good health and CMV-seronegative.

The CDR3 is CASSPPANYEQYF. Written as DNA, the CDR3 is TGTGCCAGCTCACCACCGGCCAACTACGAGCAGTACTTC. V usage is TRBV18 and J usage is TRBJ2-7; D call uncertain. V was clipped by 0 bases and J by 3 bases, with 6 bases between them. The CDR3 totals 13 residues. CDR1 is KGHSH, CDR2 LQKENI, per germline.